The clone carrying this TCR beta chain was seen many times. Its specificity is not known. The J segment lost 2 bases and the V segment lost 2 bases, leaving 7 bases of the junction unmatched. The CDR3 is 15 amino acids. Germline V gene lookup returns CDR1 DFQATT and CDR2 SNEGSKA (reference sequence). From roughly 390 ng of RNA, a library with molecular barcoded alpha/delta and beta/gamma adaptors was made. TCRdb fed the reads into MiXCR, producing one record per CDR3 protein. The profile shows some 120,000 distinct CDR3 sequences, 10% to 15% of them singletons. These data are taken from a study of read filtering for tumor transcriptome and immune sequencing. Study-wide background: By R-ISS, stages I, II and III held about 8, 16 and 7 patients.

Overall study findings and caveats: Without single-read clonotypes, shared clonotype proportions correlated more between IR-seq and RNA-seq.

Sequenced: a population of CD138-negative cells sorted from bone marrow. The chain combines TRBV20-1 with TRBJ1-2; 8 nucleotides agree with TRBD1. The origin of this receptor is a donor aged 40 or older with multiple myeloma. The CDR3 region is CSARPLGQGNYGYTF. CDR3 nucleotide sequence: TGCAGTGCTAGACCTCTCGGACAGGGCAACTATGGCTACACCTTC.